The 5 T cell receptor beta chains below come from one sample, sequenced in a study of blood T cell repertoires in COVID-19. Measured with immunoSEQ multiplex PCR; TCRdb has only the in-frame clones, and not every one. Found here are approximately 70,000 clones, approximately 89% of them singletons; the top ten hold 35%. Sequencing used peripheral blood. These receptor sequences come from a woman of 80 years or more with active or convalescent COVID-19.

V usage is TRBV7-9 and J usage is TRBJ1-6; D may be TRBD1 (6 bases). Trimming cost V 5 bases and J 3 bases, with 8 bases left between them. The CDR3 length is 14 residues. Germline V gene lookup returns CDR1 SEHNR and CDR2 FQNEAQ (reference sequence). The CDR3 spells CASSADSYNSPLHF. In nucleotides, the CDR3 is TGTGCCAGCAGCGCGGACAGCTATAATTCACCCCTCCACTTT.

The chain combines TRBV15 with TRBJ2-3, with TRBD2 as a possible D gene (6 bases). The V end was cut by 4 bases, the J end by 3 bases, with 23 bases between. The CDR3 has 18 amino acids. CDR1 LNHNV and CDR2 YYDKDF come from the germline V gene (reference sequence). DNA for the CDR3: TGTGCCACCAGCACCCAGACTAGTTTCCAGTTCTTTACAGATACGCAGTATTTT. Its translation: CATSTQTSFQFFTDTQYF.

The chain is built from TRBV5-5 and TRBJ1-2; possibly TRBD1 for D (5 bases). The CDR3 spans 15 residues. The V gene's germline CDR1 is SGHKS and CDR2 YYEKEE (reference sequence). V lost 1 base to trimming and J lost 0 bases, with 10 bases between them. The CDR3 reads CASSLFGDSNYGYTF. The CDR3 DNA reads TGTGCCAGCAGCTTGTTTGGGGACTCTAACTATGGCTACACCTTC.

A single count supports this clone. Germline and junction disagree at one end, which may indicate a read error. The chain carries TRBV5-1 and TRBJ2-3; no clear D gene. Germline-derived CDR1 and CDR2 are SGHRS and YFSETQ. The CDR3 is made up of 17 amino acids. In nucleotides, the CDR3 is TGCGCCAGCAGCTTCCCCAATTCCGTCGTCGACACAAATACGCAGTATTTT. Amino acids: CASSFPNSVVDTNTQYF.

V usage is TRBV7-9 and J usage is TRBJ1-6, with 11 bases identical to TRBD1. This CDR3 is built from 15 residues. CDR1 is SEHNR and CDR2 is FQNEAQ in the germline V gene (reference sequence). The junction had 2 bases not matched to a gene; V was cut back by 1 base and J by 9 bases. For the CDR3, the DNA is TGTGCCAGCAGCTTAGGTGGGACAGGGGGTTCACCCCTCCACTTT. Translation gives CASSLGGTGGSPLHF.